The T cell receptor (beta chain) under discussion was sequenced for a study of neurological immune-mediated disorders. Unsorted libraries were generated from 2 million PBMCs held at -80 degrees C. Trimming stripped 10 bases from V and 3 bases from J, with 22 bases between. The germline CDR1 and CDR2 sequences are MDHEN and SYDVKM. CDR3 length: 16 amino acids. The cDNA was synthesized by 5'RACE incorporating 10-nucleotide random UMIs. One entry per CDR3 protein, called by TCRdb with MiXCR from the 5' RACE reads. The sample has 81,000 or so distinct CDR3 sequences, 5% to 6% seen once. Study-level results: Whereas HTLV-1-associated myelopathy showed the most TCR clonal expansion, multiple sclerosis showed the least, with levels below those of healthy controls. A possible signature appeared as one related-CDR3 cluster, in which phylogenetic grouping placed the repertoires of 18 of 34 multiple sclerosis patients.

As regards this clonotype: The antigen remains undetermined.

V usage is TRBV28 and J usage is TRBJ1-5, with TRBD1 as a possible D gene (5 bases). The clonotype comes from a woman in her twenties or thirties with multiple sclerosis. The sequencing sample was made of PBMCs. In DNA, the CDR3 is TGTGCCACCATCGGGGGATCATACCTCACCAATCAGCCCCAGCATTTT. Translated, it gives CATIGGSYLTNQPQHF. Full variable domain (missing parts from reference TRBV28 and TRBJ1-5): DVKVTQSSRYLVKRTGEKVFLECVQDMDHENMFWYRQDPGLGLRLIYFSYDVKMKEKGDIPEGYSVSREKKERFSLILESASTNQTSMYLCATIGGSYLTNQPQHFGDGTRLSIL.